The 13 T cell receptor beta chains reported below all come from one sample, sequenced in a study of cytomegalovirus exposure and HLA in healthy donors. Both 60 Vbeta primers and 13 Jbeta primers went into the PCR. Profiling relied on immunoSEQ multiplex PCR, and the TCRdb table lists in-frame clones only, not all of them. The sample lists a few hundred thousand clones; roughly 80% were seen once. Sequences were obtained from PBMCs. The receptors derive from a girl aged 2 to 10 in good health and CMV-seronegative.

The V and J genes are TRBV2 and TRBJ2-2; 11 nucleotides align to TRBD1. J lost 3 bases, V lost 7 bases, and 1 base had no gene match. Germline loops: CDR1 SNHLY, CDR2 FYNNEI. This CDR3 has 14 amino acids. The CDR3 protein is CASMGQGDTGELFF. CDR3 nucleotide sequence: TGTGCCAGCATGGGACAGGGGGACACCGGGGAGCTGTTTTTT.

The chain links TRBV5-4 to TRBJ2-2; D possibly corresponds to TRBD2 (6 bases). The CDR3 loop spans 16 amino acids. Germline V lookup: CDR1 SGHNT, CDR2 YYREEE (reference sequence). V was shortened by 4 bases and J by 8 bases, with 21 bases between the two germline ends. The CDR3 nucleotides are TGTGCCAGCAGCCCCCTCCTTGCGGGGACGTTGGGGGAGCTGTTTTTT. Amino acid sequence: CASSPLLAGTLGELFF.

The V call is TRBV7-6, the J call TRBJ2-1, with D perhaps TRBD1 (6 bases). CDR3 length equals 17 residues. Trimming shortened V by 4 bases and J by 2 bases, and 18 bases separated the two germline ends. Germline CDR1 and CDR2: SGHVS and FNYEAQ. In DNA, the CDR3 is TGTGCCAGCAGCTGGGGTACCGGGACAAGGCCCTACAATGAGCAGTTCTTC. Translating it yields CASSWGTGTRPYNEQFF.

CDR3 residues: CASSFGRGGNLADTQYF. Written as DNA, the CDR3 is TGTGCCAGCAGTTTTGGGCGGGGTGGGAATTTGGCAGATACGCAGTATTTT. The chain employs TRBV27 and TRBJ2-3; maybe TRBD2 (6 bases). The V and J ends lost 3 bases and 4 bases respectively, with 20 bases between them. The CDR3 covers 17 residues. Germline CDR1 is MNHEY and CDR2 is SMNVEV (reference sequence).

V is TRBV5-1 and J is TRBJ2-5, with TRBD1 identical over 10 bases. The CDR3 sequence is 16 residues long. CDR1 is SGHRS, CDR2 YFSETQ, per germline. The J segment lost 4 bases and the V segment lost 4 bases, leaving 10 bases of the junction unmatched. In DNA form, the CDR3 reads TGCGCCAGCAGCCCTCCGGGACAGGGGTTATTAGAGACCCAGTACTTC. Translated: CASSPPGQGLLETQYF.

The gene calls are TRBV9 and TRBJ1-2, with TRBD1 matching 8 bases. Trimming took 3 bases from V and 2 from J; bases not matched to a gene: 0. This CDR3 is built from 13 residues. Germline CDR1 reads SGDLS; CDR2 reads YYNGEE. The CDR3 DNA reads TGTGCCAGCAGCGGGACAGGGAACTATGGCTACACCTTC. This translates into CASSGTGNYGYTF.

The chain carries TRBV29-1 and TRBJ2-3, with 7 bases aligning to TRBD1. The CDR3 totals 15 residues. Germline CDR1 is SQVTM and CDR2 is ANQGSEA. The trim removed 3 bases at V and 5 bases at J, leaving 11 bases unmatched. CDR3 DNA: TGCAGCGTTGAGCTGCCGACAGGGCAGAGAGATACGCAGTATTTT. It yields the protein CSVELPTGQRDTQYF.

V and J are TRBV27 and TRBJ2-7; possibly TRBD1 for D (5 bases). Per germline, CDR1 MNHEY and CDR2 SMNVEV (reference sequence). CDR3 length: 15 amino acids. Between the trimmed V and J ends, which lost 6 bases and 3 bases, there was a span of 18 bases. In DNA form, the CDR3 reads TGTGCCAGCAGCCTACGATGGGGCCCTAGCTACGAGCAGTACTTC. Encoded protein: CASSLRWGPSYEQYF.

The chain uses TRBV29-1 and TRBJ2-1; 8 positions agree with TRBD2. Germline CDR1 SQVTM, CDR2 ANQGSEA. The length of the CDR3 is 15 residues. J gave up 0 bases and V 2 bases, and 3 bases lay outside the gene matches. CDR3 DNA sequence: TGCAGCGTTGAATTTGGGACTAGCTCCTACAATGAGCAGTTCTTC. Translating gives CSVEFGTSSYNEQFF.

Notes on this clone: Compared with germline, one end of the junction differs, possibly owing to a read error. The V call is TRBV7-9, the J call TRBJ1-1; D unclear. Germline CDR1 reads SEHNR; CDR2 reads FQNEAQ (reference sequence). CDR3 size: 12 residues. CDR3 DNA sequence: TGTTCCAGCAGCTTAGGAGGAACTGAAGCTTTCTTT. It encodes CSSSLGGTEAFF.

Comments on this clone: The missing conserved phenylalanine or tryptophan at the end of this CDR3 makes a read error likely. V usage is TRBV9 and J usage is TRBJ1-5, with D possibly TRBD1 on 5 matching bases. This CDR3 spans 17 amino acids. Germline V lookup: CDR1 SGDLS, CDR2 YYNGEE. V was clipped by 4 bases and J by 3 bases, with 20 bases between them. The CDR3 loop reads CASSPPNGHMNNQPQHL. Written as DNA, the CDR3 is TGTGCCAGCAGCCCCCCAAACGGACATATGAACAATCAGCCCCAGCATCTT.

The chain is built from TRBV6-5 and TRBJ1-2; 9 positions agree with TRBD1. With V trimmed by 4 bases and J by 4 bases, 7 bases remained unmatched. The germline CDR1 and CDR2 sequences are MNHEY and SVGAGI. This CDR3 contains 15 residues. The CDR3 sequence: CASSSYRGQSYGYTF. The CDR3 DNA reads TGTGCCAGCAGTTCCTACAGGGGGCAAAGCTATGGCTACACCTTC.

This chain uses TRBV2 with TRBJ1-2; no reliable D call. CDR1 is SNHLY, CDR2 FYNNEI, per germline. The CDR3 is 14 amino acids. The ends were cut back, 3 bases at V and 4 bases at J, with 12 bases in the middle. Here the CDR3 reads CASSEITDIYGYTF. In DNA, the CDR3 is TGTGCCAGCAGTGAGATTACAGATATCTATGGCTACACCTTC.